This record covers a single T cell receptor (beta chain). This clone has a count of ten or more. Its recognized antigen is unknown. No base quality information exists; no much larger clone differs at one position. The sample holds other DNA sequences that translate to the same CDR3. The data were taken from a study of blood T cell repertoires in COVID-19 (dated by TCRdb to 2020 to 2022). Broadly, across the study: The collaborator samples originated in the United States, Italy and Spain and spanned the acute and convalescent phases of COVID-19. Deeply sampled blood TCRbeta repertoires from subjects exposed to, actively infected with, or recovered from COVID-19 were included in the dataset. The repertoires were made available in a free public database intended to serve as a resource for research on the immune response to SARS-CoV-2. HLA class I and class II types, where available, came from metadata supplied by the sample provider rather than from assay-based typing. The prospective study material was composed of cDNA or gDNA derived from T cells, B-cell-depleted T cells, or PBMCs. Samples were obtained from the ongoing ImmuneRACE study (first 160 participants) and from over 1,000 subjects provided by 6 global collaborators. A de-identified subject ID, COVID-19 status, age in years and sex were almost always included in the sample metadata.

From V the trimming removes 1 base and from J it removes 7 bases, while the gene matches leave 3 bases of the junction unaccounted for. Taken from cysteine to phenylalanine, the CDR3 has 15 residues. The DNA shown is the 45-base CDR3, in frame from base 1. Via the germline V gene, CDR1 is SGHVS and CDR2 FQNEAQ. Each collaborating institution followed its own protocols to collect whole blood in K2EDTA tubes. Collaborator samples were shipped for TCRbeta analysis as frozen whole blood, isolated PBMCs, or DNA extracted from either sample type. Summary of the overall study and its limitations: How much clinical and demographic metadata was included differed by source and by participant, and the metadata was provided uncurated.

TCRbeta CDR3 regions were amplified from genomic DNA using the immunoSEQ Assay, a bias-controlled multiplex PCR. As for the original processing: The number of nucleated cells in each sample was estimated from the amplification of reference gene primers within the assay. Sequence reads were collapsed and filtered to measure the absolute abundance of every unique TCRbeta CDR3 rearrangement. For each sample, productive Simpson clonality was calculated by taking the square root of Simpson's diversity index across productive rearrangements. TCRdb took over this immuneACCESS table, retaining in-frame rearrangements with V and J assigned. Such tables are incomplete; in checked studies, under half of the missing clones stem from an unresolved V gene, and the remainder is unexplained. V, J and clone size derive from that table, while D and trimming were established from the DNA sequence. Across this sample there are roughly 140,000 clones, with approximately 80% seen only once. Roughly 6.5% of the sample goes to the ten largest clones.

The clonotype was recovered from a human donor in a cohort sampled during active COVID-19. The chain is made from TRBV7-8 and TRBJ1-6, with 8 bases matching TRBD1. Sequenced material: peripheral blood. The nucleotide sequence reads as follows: TGTGCCAGCAGCTTAGGGCAGGGGGCGAATTCACCCCTCCACTTT. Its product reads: CASSLGQGANSPLHF.